This entry lists 31 T cell receptor beta chains sequenced from one sample in a study of cytomegalovirus exposure and HLA in healthy donors. In the PCR, 60 Vbeta and 13 Jbeta primers were used. The protocol was immunoSEQ multiplex PCR, while the TCRdb copy is restricted to in-frame clones and leaves out a portion. The table records approximately 190,000 clones, 78% of them present only once. The sequenced sample consisted of PBMCs. These receptors came from a woman in her 30s in good health and CMV-seropositive.

This chain links TRBV27 with TRBJ1-5; D not resolved. The length of the CDR3 is 14 residues. The germline V and J ends were trimmed by 4 bases and 3 bases, with 10 bases remaining between them. Germline CDR1 MNHEY, CDR2 SMNVEV (reference sequence). CDR3 nucleotide sequence: TGTGCCAGCAGTTCCATTACAGACAATCAGCCCCAGCATTTT. Protein: CASSSITDNQPQHF.

The rearrangement uses TRBV10-3 and TRBJ2-1; 8 nucleotides align to TRBD2. V was clipped by 4 bases and J by 6 bases; unmatched bases: 5. Germline assignment: CDR1 ENHRY and CDR2 SYGVKD. The CDR3 has 14 amino acids. The CDR3: CAISAAGGPNEQFF. Here the CDR3 DNA reads TGTGCCATCAGTGCCGCGGGAGGCCCCAATGAGCAGTTCTTC.

The gene calls are TRBV6-5 and TRBJ1-1, with 8 positions matching TRBD1. V trimming: 4 bases; J trimming: 6 bases; junction bases outside the gene matches: 7. Germline CDR1 and CDR2: MNHEY and SVGAGI. CDR3 length: 14 amino acids. DNA for the CDR3: TGTGCCAGCAGTTGGGGGACAGGAGGGGCTGAAGCTTTCTTT. It is translated as CASSWGTGGAEAFF.

The V call is TRBV20-1, the J call TRBJ2-7, with D uncertain. This CDR3 has 11 amino acids. Germline loops: CDR1 DFQATT, CDR2 SNEGSKA (reference sequence). Trimming took off 1 base at V and 7 bases at J, with 8 bases between the two ends. DNA of the CDR3: TGCAGTGCTAGAGTTCCGAGGGAGCAGTACTTC. Amino acid sequence: CSARVPREQYF.

The chain uses TRBV7-9 and TRBJ2-1; maybe TRBD2 (6 bases). CDR3 length: 14 amino acids. CDR1 SEHNR and CDR2 FQNEAQ come from the germline V gene (reference sequence). With 6 bases removed from V and 5 bases from J, the gap between germline ends came to 14 bases. CDR3 amino acids: CASRYQGGDNEQFF. In nucleotides, the CDR3 is TGTGCCAGCAGATATCAAGGAGGGGACAATGAGCAGTTCTTC.

The chain combines TRBV13 with TRBJ1-2; D unresolved. V was pared by 1 base and J by 8 bases, with 11 bases between. In germline, CDR1 is PRHDT, CDR2 FYEKMQ (reference sequence). This CDR3 is built from 13 residues. The CDR3 protein is CASSLDPEQGYTF. The CDR3 DNA reads TGTGCCAGCAGCTTAGATCCCGAGCAAGGCTACACCTTC. Together with reference TRBV13 and TRBJ1-2, the CDR3 gives the full variable domain: AAGVIQSPRHLIKEKRETATLKCYPIPRHDTVYWYQQGPGQDPQFLISFYEKMQSDKGSIPDRFSAQQFSDYHSELNMSSLELGDSALYFCASSLDPEQGYTFGSGTRLTVV.

This rearrangement joins TRBV7-8 to TRBJ1-2; D is unclear. From germline, CDR1 is SGHVS and CDR2 FQNEAQ. The CDR3 length is 15 residues. V shed 1 base and J shed 3 bases, with 12 bases lying between them. The CDR3 DNA sequence: TGTGCCAGCAGCTTAGTTACGGTTTCTTACTATGGCTACACCTTC. The encoded protein is CASSLVTVSYYGYTF.

The chain carries TRBV9 and TRBJ2-6; the match to TRBD1 covers 10 bases. V lost 4 bases, J lost 2 bases, and 12 bases stayed unmatched. The CDR3 consists of 19 residues. The germline V gene has CDR1 SGDLS and CDR2 YYNGEE. The CDR3: CASSPRPGQGLAGANVLTF. The CDR3 DNA follows: TGTGCCAGCAGCCCACGCCCGGGACAGGGGTTAGCTGGGGCCAACGTCCTGACTTTC.

The chain is built from TRBV9 and TRBJ1-4; D uncertain. CDR1 SGDLS and CDR2 YYNGEE come from the germline V gene. The CDR3 runs to 14 residues. Trimming removed 5 bases from V and 6 bases from J, with 14 bases in between. The CDR3 DNA reads as TGTGCCAGCAGTCGACTTCTCCCGGATGAAAAACTGTTTTTT. Translation gives CASSRLLPDEKLFF.

The chain couples TRBV7-2 to TRBJ2-7, with D uncertain. Trimming left V 2 bases short and J 2 bases short, with 13 bases between. There are 15 residues in the CDR3. Per the germline V gene, CDR1 is SGHTA and CDR2 is FQGNSA. CDR3 sequence reads: CASSLSSSSAYEQYF. For the CDR3, the DNA is TGTGCCAGCAGCTTAAGCTCGAGTTCGGCCTACGAGCAGTACTTC.

As concerns this clone: One end of the junction fails to match germline, which may point to a read error. This chain uses TRBV7-7 with TRBJ2-3; a possible D gene is TRBD1 (5 bases). Germline V CDR1 and CDR2: SSHAT, FNYEAQ (reference sequence). This CDR3 region has 16 residues. The CDR3 loop is CASSFLQGAAGDTQYF. CDR3 in DNA: TGTGCTAGCAGCTTTCTCCAGGGCGCGGCAGGAGATACGCAGTATTTT.

This chain joins TRBV11-2 and TRBJ1-5; D is perhaps TRBD1 (5 bases). The germline V gene has CDR1 SGHAT and CDR2 FQNNGV. V was clipped by 2 bases and J by 3 bases, with 8 bases between them. The CDR3 is made up of 14 amino acids. For the CDR3, the DNA is TGTGCCAGCAGCTTATGGGGGGACAATCAGCCCCAGCATTTT. Its protein is CASSLWGDNQPQHF.

This chain uses TRBV7-3 with TRBJ1-3, with a tentative D call TRBD1 (6 bases). Germline CDR1 and CDR2: SGHTA and FQGTGA. The length of the CDR3 is 13 residues. V was cut by 8 bases and J by 0 bases, with 8 bases left in between. This chain's CDR3 is CASPRGSGNTIYF. The DNA for the CDR3 is TGTGCCAGCCCCAGGGGCTCTGGAAACACCATATATTTT.

The J gene is TRBJ2-7, the V gene TRBV19; 9 bases map to TRBD1. The germline gives CDR1 LNHDA, CDR2 SQIVND (reference sequence). The CDR3 runs 14 residues. V dropped 5 bases and J dropped 2; count of bases not matched to a gene: 4. The CDR3 bases are TGTGCCAGTAGTTTCGGGGACAGGGCCTACGAGCAGTACTTC. This encodes CASSFGDRAYEQYF.

V and J are TRBV5-1 and TRBJ1-3, with 12 positions matching TRBD1. Germline loops: CDR1 SGHRS, CDR2 YFSETQ. With V trimmed by 5 bases and J by 4 bases, 13 bases remained unmatched. The CDR3 contains 18 residues. The CDR3 reads CASRLTPGTGGSGNTIYF. Written as DNA, the CDR3 is TGCGCCAGCAGATTGACGCCCGGGACAGGGGGCTCCGGAAACACCATATATTTT.

The chain recombines TRBV27 with TRBJ2-5; TRBD2 agrees at 7 bases. Near its end, the DNA agrees better with TRBJ2-7, so the J call may be wrong. In germline, CDR1 is MNHEY, CDR2 SMNVEV (reference sequence). The CDR3 sequence is 16 residues long. Written as DNA, the CDR3 is TGTGCCAGCAGTCGTAGACTAGCCGTGAGCTCCTACGAGCAGTACTTC. It yields the protein CASSRRLAVSSYEQYF.

The rearrangement uses TRBV19 and TRBJ2-1, with 7 bases matching TRBD1. The CDR3 loop spans 14 amino acids. V lost 6 bases, J lost 12 bases, and 14 bases stayed unmatched. Per germline, CDR1 LNHDA and CDR2 SQIVND (reference sequence). CDR3 in amino acids: CASSAPGQNSRQFF. As DNA, the CDR3 is TGTGCCAGTAGCGCCCCGGGACAGAATTCGAGGCAGTTCTTC. The whole variable domain, remainder taken from reference TRBV19 and TRBJ2-1, is DGGITQSPKYLFRKEGQNVTLSCEQNLNHDAMYWYRQDPGQGLRLIYYSQIVNDFQKGDIAEGYSVSREKKESFPLTVTSAQKNPTAFYLCASSAPGQNSRQFFGPGTRLTVL.

CDR3 in DNA: TGCGCCAGCAGCTGGGCGCCGGGACAGGGGCGAGACAATCAGCCCCAGCATTTT. Residues: CASSWAPGQGRDNQPQHF. The chain is built from TRBV5-1 and TRBJ1-5; TRBD1 agrees at 10 bases. The CDR3 sequence is 18 residues long. V shed 3 bases and J 3 bases; nucleotides not matched to a gene: 12. In germline, CDR1 is SGHRS, CDR2 YFSETQ.

This chain connects TRBV27 to TRBJ2-7; D possibly corresponds to TRBD1 (6 bases). CDR1 and CDR2 from the germline V gene are MNHEY and SMNVEV (reference sequence). The germline V and J ends were trimmed by 2 bases and 2 bases, with 10 bases remaining between them. CDR3 length equals 14 residues. The CDR3: CASSLGQLPYEQYF. DNA for the CDR3: TGTGCCAGCAGTTTAGGACAGCTGCCCTACGAGCAGTACTTC.

This chain joins TRBV15 and TRBJ1-5, with D hard to call. This CDR3 comprises 14 residues. The germline V gene encodes CDR1 LNHNV and CDR2 YYDKDF (reference sequence). With 0 bases removed from V and 7 bases from J, the gap between germline ends came to 10 bases. The CDR3 sequence is CATSRDGGLQPQHF. The CDR3 nucleotides are TGTGCCACCAGCAGAGATGGAGGGCTACAGCCCCAGCATTTT.

V is TRBV7-9 and J is TRBJ2-1, with D possibly being TRBD2 (6 bases). V was clipped by 8 bases and J by 4 bases, with 15 bases between them. CDR1 is SEHNR, CDR2 FQNEAQ, per germline (reference sequence). CDR3 length equals 14 residues. The DNA for the CDR3 is TGTGCCAGCCGGACCCCAGCGGGTTACAATGAGCAGTTCTTC. Its protein is CASRTPAGYNEQFF.

This chain joins TRBV2 and TRBJ1-2; TRBD1 agrees at 9 bases. The CDR3 is 14 amino acids. V lost 6 bases and J lost 3; bases outside the gene matches: 5. From germline, CDR1 is SNHLY and CDR2 FYNNEI. Here the CDR3 DNA reads TGTGCCAGCAGGGGCACAGGGGGCTACTATGGCTACACCTTC. Protein sequence: CASRGTGGYYGYTF.

The chain is built from TRBV6-5 and TRBJ2-7; D ambiguous. CDR1 MNHEY and CDR2 SVGAGI come from the germline V gene. Trimming stripped 4 bases from V and 6 bases from J, with 13 bases between. This CDR3 has 13 residues. CDR3: CASSFQRMSEQYF. Written as DNA, the CDR3 is TGTGCCAGCAGTTTCCAGCGAATGAGCGAGCAGTACTTC.

V usage is TRBV6-5 and J usage is TRBJ2-1; TRBD2 matches at 8 bases. V trimming: 7 bases; J trimming: 1 base; junction bases outside the gene matches: 6. Germline CDR1 is MNHEY and CDR2 is SVGAGI. The CDR3 covers 15 residues. DNA of the CDR3: TGTGCCAGCACCCCCTCGGGGGGGTCCTACAATGAGCAGTTCTTC. It encodes CASTPSGGSYNEQFF.

The J gene is TRBJ2-5, the V gene TRBV28, with a weak D call TRBD2 (7 bases). CDR3 length equals 14 residues. V dropped 6 bases and J dropped 11 bases, with 22 bases sitting between them. CDR1 MDHEN and CDR2 SYDVKM come from the germline V gene. The CDR3 loop is CASRPQGPSGEQYF. The CDR3 bases are TGTGCCAGCAGACCCCAGGGGCCTAGCGGAGAGCAGTACTTC.

This clone was counted a few times. The CDR3 nucleotides are TGTGCCAGTCGGGACAGGGTTATCTATGGCTACACCTTC. Protein: CASRDRVIYGYTF. The chain is built from TRBV19 and TRBJ1-2; 9 positions match TRBD1. Trimming at V came to 8 bases and at J to 4 bases, leaving 5 bases not matched to a gene. CDR1 is LNHDA and CDR2 is SQIVND in the germline V gene (reference sequence). The CDR3 loop spans 13 amino acids.

The chain joins TRBV9 to TRBJ1-3, with 9 bases matching TRBD1. Trimming removed 0 bases from V and 4 bases from J; junction bases left unmatched: 14. Per germline, CDR1 SGDLS and CDR2 YYNGEE. The CDR3 spans 19 residues. The CDR3 sequence is CASSVGELWDRVSGNTIYF. CDR3 DNA sequence: TGTGCCAGCAGCGTAGGGGAGTTATGGGACAGGGTTTCCGGAAACACCATATATTTT.

This clone was counted only a few times. The rearrangement uses TRBV6-6 and TRBJ1-5; D not certain. Trimming cost V 6 bases and J 0 bases, with 9 bases left between them. The length of the CDR3 is 14 residues. Per germline, CDR1 MNHNY and CDR2 SVGAGI (reference sequence). The CDR3 is CASSRGSSNQPQHF. In nucleotides, the CDR3 is TGTGCCAGCAGCCGTGGCAGTAGCAATCAGCCCCAGCATTTT.

The chain is built from TRBV7-9 and TRBJ2-1; 10 bases match TRBD2. The CDR3 spans 15 residues. The J segment lost 6 bases and the V segment lost 5 bases, leaving 7 bases of the junction unmatched. CDR1 and CDR2 (germline): SEHNR, FQNEAQ (reference sequence). CDR3 protein: CASSPSGGALNEQFF. The CDR3 bases are TGTGCCAGCAGCCCAAGCGGGGGGGCCCTCAATGAGCAGTTCTTC.

The J gene is TRBJ2-7, the V gene TRBV28; possibly TRBD2 for D (7 bases). Per germline, CDR1 MDHEN and CDR2 SYDVKM. This CDR3 contains 15 residues. Trimming removed 8 bases at V and 3 bases at J, with 20 bases between. CDR3 sequence reads: CASLERGRGNYEQYF. CDR3 DNA: TGTGCCAGCCTAGAGCGGGGCAGGGGAAACTACGAGCAGTACTTC.

This chain connects TRBV10-3 to TRBJ2-5, with a tentative D call TRBD2 (6 bases). The V end was cut by 7 bases, the J end by 2 bases, with 11 bases between. This CDR3 is built from 13 residues. Germline loops: CDR1 ENHRY, CDR2 SYGVKD. The CDR3 is CAINRDLQETQYF. CDR3 coding DNA: TGTGCCATCAATCGGGACTTGCAAGAGACCCAGTACTTC.